A selection of T cell receptor beta chains follows, all from one sample in a study of blood T cell repertoires in COVID-19. The data were produced by immunoSEQ multiplex PCR, yet TCRdb's version contains in-frame clones alone and is incomplete. The data contain some 74,000 clones, approximately 76% of them singletons. Sequenced: peripheral blood. These receptors all come from a man in his sixties or seventies with active or convalescent COVID-19. The CDR3 runs from the conserved cysteine through the conserved F or W. The D gene is left open where the match is weak. Clone size is stated in some rows and not others, as once, few, many or a class when expanded.

size: -
J: TRBJ2-2
length: 13
D: -
V: TRBV19
DNA: TGTGCCAGCCCGGACATAAACACCGGGGAGCTGTTTTTT
CDR3: CASPDINTGELFF

size: -
J: TRBJ2-5
length: 14
D: -
V: TRBV3-1/TRBV3-2
DNA: TGTGCCAGCAGCCAAGGTCGGAGCTTCGGGGCCCAGTACTTC
CDR3: CASSQGRSFGAQYF

size: -
J: TRBJ1-6
length: 18
D: -
V: TRBV6-1
DNA: TGTGCCAGCAGTGCCCGTTCGATGATGAGCTCCTATAATTCACCCCTCCACTTT
CDR3: CASSARSMMSSYNSPLHF

size: -
J: TRBJ2-5
length: 16
D: -
V: TRBV19
DNA: TGTGCCACCCGACCCCTACGAGGGGGGGCGAGGGAGACCCAGTACTTC
CDR3: CATRPLRGGARETQYF

size: few
J: TRBJ2-7
length: 14
D: -
V: TRBV4-2
DNA: TGTGCCAGCAGCCAAGAAGGGGGCTCCTACGAGCAGTACTTC
CDR3: CASSQEGGSYEQYF

size: -
J: TRBJ1-5
length: 13
D: -
V: TRBV19
DNA: TGTGCCAGTAGTAATTCGGGGAATCAGCCCCAGCATTTT
CDR3: CASSNSGNQPQHF

size: few
J: TRBJ2-7
length: 13
D: -
V: TRBV3-1/TRBV3-2
DNA: TGTGCCAGCCAGGCGAGAAGTGGATACGAGCAGTACTTC
CDR3: CASQARSGYEQYF

size: -
J: TRBJ2-3
length: 17
D: TRBD1
V: TRBV4-2
DNA: TGTGCCAGCAGCCCCACTACGGGACAGGGGGGCCCAGATACGCAGTATTTT
CDR3: CASSPTTGQGGPDTQYF

size: -
J: TRBJ1-5
length: 16
D: TRBD1
V: TRBV10-3
DNA: TGTGCCATCAGTGTTTCAGGGGGCAAGAGCAATCAGCCCCAGCATTTT
CDR3: CAISVSGGKSNQPQHF

size: -
J: TRBJ2-6
length: 16
D: TRBD1
V: TRBV5-4
DNA: TGTGCCAGCAGCTTGGGTGGGGACAGGGAATCCAACGTCCTGACTTTC
CDR3: CASSLGGDRESNVLTF

size: -
J: TRBJ2-7
length: 15
D: -
V: TRBV7-9
DNA: TGTGCCAGCAGCCCCGGAGGGTCTTCTCCTGACGAGCAGTACTTC
CDR3: CASSPGGSSPDEQYF

size: -
J: TRBJ1-2
length: 13
D: TRBD1
V: TRBV19
DNA: TGTGCCAGTCAAGACAGGGGAGGGGATGGCTACACCTTC
CDR3: CASQDRGGDGYTF

size: -
J: TRBJ2-5
length: 16
D: TRBD1
V: TRBV5-4
DNA: TGTGCCAGCAGCTTCGCCGAGGGGGCCGGTATGGAGACCCAGTACTTC
CDR3: CASSFAEGAGMETQYF

size: once
J: TRBJ1-1
length: 14
D: -
V: TRBV21-1
DNA: TGTGCCAGCAGCATACCAAACAGGGAGCCTGAAGCTTTCTTT
CDR3: CASSIPNREPEAFF

size: -
J: TRBJ2-1
length: 14
D: -
V: TRBV5-4
DNA: TGTGCCAGCAGCCAAGATCCAGGTGCCAATGAGCAGTTCTTC
CDR3: CASSQDPGANEQFF

size: -
J: TRBJ2-1
length: 15
D: -
V: TRBV11-2
DNA: TGTGCCAGCAGCTTAGAAGGTCGCCGGGATAATGAGCAGTTCTTC
CDR3: CASSLEGRRDNEQFF

size: -
J: TRBJ2-1
length: 15
D: TRBD2
V: TRBV19
DNA: TGTGCCAGTAGTATCCTAGCGGGGGGGCCGAATGAGCAGTTCTTC
CDR3: CASSILAGGPNEQFF

size: few
J: TRBJ1-2
length: 15
D: TRBD1
V: TRBV29-1
DNA: TGCAGCGTGGGACAGGCCGGGTTTGGTGACTATGGCTACACCTTC
CDR3: CSVGQAGFGDYGYTF

size: -
J: TRBJ1-1
length: 14
D: -
V: TRBV9
DNA: TGTGCCAGCAGCGTAGCTACGAGTATCACTGAAGCTTTCTTT
CDR3: CASSVATSITEAFF

size: few
J: TRBJ1-2
length: 14
D: TRBD1
V: TRBV5-1
DNA: TGCGCCAGCAGCTTATCAGGACAGGGTCGTGGCTACACCTTC
CDR3: CASSLSGQGRGYTF

size: -
J: TRBJ2-1
length: 12
D: -
V: TRBV7-9
DNA: TGTGCCAGCAGCTTACCCGGGGGTGAGCAGTTCTTC
CDR3: CASSLPGGEQFF

size: -
J: TRBJ2-3
length: 14
D: -
V: TRBV2
DNA: TGTGCCAGCAGTGGGCGGCAGGGTAAAGATACGCAGTATTTT
CDR3: CASSGRQGKDTQYF

size: -
J: TRBJ1-2
length: 14
D: TRBD1
V: TRBV19
DNA: TGTGCCAGTAGCCCGGGACAGACTAACTATGGCTACACCTTC
CDR3: CASSPGQTNYGYTF

size: few
J: TRBJ1-1
length: 12
D: -
V: TRBV25-1
DNA: TGTGCCAGCAGTGAATTGGCCACTGAAGCTTTCTTT
CDR3: CASSELATEAFF

size: -
J: TRBJ2-2
length: 14
D: -
V: TRBV28
DNA: TGTGCCAGCAGTCCCCCCCCTCTCGGCGGGGAGCTGTTTTTT
CDR3: CASSPPPLGGELFF

size: few
J: TRBJ1-1
length: 13
D: -
V: TRBV9
DNA: TGTGCCAGCAGCTCCCGGGTTAACACTGAAGCTTTCTTT
CDR3: CASSSRVNTEAFF

size: -
J: TRBJ2-3
length: 14
D: TRBD2
V: TRBV5-1
DNA: TGCGCCAGCAGCTCCGGGGGGGGAACAGATACGCAGTATTTT
CDR3: CASSSGGGTDTQYF

size: -
J: TRBJ1-1
length: 15
D: -
V: TRBV6-6
DNA: TGTGCCAGCATCTACTGGGGGGTAGGGGACACTGAAGCTTTCTTT
CDR3: CASIYWGVGDTEAFF

size: -
J: TRBJ2-3
length: 17
D: TRBD2
V: TRBV9
DNA: TGTGCCAGCAGCGTCCCCTCGGGGGGAAGATACACAGATACGCAGTATTTT
CDR3: CASSVPSGGRYTDTQYF

size: -
J: TRBJ1-4
length: 15
D: -
V: TRBV7-2
DNA: TGTGCCAGCAGCAATCACAGGGCCTATAATGAAAAACTGTTTTTT
CDR3: CASSNHRAYNEKLFF

size: once
J: TRBJ1-5
length: 16
D: -
V: TRBV4-1
DNA: TGCGCCAGCAGCCAAGAGGGTGTAGGGGGGGGACAGCCCCAGCATTTT
CDR3: CASSQEGVGGGQPQHF

size: -
J: TRBJ2-6
length: 13
D: -
V: TRBV30
DNA: TGTGCCTGGACGTTAACTGGGGCCAACGTCCTGACTTTC
CDR3: CAWTLTGANVLTF

size: -
J: TRBJ1-5
length: 12
D: -
V: TRBV30
DNA: TGTGCCTGGAGTAAAGTCGGTCAGCCCCAGCATTTT
CDR3: CAWSKVGQPQHF

size: -
J: TRBJ1-2
length: 13
D: -
V: TRBV28
DNA: TGTGCCAGCACTACAGACCCGCGCTATGGCTACACCTTC
CDR3: CASTTDPRYGYTF